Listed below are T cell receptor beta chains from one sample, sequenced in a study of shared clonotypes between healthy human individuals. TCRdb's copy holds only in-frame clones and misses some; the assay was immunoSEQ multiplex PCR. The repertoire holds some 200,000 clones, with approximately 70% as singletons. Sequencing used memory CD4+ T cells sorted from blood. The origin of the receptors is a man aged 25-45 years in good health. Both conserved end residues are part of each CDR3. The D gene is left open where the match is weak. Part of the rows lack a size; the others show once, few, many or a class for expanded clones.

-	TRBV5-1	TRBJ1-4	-	TGCGCCAGCAGCTTAATTTTAGGAGGGATCCGGAATGAATTTGAAAAACTGTTTTTT	CASSLILGGIRNEFEKLFF
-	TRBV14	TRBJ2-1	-	TGTGCCAGCAGCCAGACGTTTGTTGAGCAGTTCTTC	CASSQTFVEQFF
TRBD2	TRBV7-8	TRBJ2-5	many	TGTGCCAGCAGCTTAGTCTCGGCGTCTAGCGGGAGATGGAGGGAGACCCAGTACTTC	CASSLVSASSGRWRETQYF
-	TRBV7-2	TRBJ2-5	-	TGTGCCAGCAGCTCGCGGCAGACCCAGTACTTC	CASSSRQTQYF
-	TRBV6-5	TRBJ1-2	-	TGTGCCAGCAGGGTAGGGGATGGCTACACCTTC	CASRVGDGYTF
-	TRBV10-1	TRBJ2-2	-	TGCGCCAGCAGTGAGTCGGATCTGGTCTCCGGGGAGCTGTTTTTT	CASSESDLVSGELFF
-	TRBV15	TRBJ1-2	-	TGTGCCACCAGCAGAGAGGAGAAAGTGTACAGCAACTATGGCTACACCTTC	CATSREEKVYSNYGYTF
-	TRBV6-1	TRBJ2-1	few	TGTGCCAGCAGTGAAGCGCTTCACGGGACAGAGCAGTTCTTC	CASSEALHGTEQFF
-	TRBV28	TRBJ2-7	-	TGTGCCAGCTACGCGCAGGGGGGATACGAGCAGTACTTC	CASYAQGGYEQYF
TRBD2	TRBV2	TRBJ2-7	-	TGTGCCAGCAGGCCCCTAGCGGGAGGGACCTACGAGCAGTACTTC	CASRPLAGGTYEQYF
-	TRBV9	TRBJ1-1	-	TGTGCCAGCAGCGCGATACAGGGAACGTCTGAAGCTTTCTTT	CASSAIQGTSEAFF
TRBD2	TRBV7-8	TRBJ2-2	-	TGTGCCAGCAGCAATCAGCGGGAGGGCCGTTCCGGGGAGCTGTTTTTT	CASSNQREGRSGELFF
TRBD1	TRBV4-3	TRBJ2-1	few	TGCGCCAGCAGCCAAGTGACAGGGGGCAATGAGCAGTTCTTC	CASSQVTGGNEQFF
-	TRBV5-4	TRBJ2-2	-	TGTGCCAGCAGCCATAAGACAGCGAACACCGGGGAGCTGTTTTTT	CASSHKTANTGELFF
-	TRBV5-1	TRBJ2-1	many	TGCGCCAGCAGCTTGGGCTGGAACAATGAGCAGTTCTTC	CASSLGWNNEQFF
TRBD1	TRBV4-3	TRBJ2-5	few	TGCGCCAGCAGCCAAGGAGATAGGGGGCTAGAGACCCAGTACTTC	CASSQGDRGLETQYF
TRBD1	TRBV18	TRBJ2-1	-	TGTGCCAGCTCACACCCGGGACAGGGGGGCAATGAGCAGTTCTTC	CASSHPGQGGNEQFF
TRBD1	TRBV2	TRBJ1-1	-	TGTGCCAGCAGTGGGGACAGGAACACTGAAGCTTTCTTT	CASSGDRNTEAFF
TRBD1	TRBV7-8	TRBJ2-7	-	TGTGCCAGCAGCTTGGACAGGTTTAACTACGAGCAGTACTTC	CASSLDRFNYEQYF
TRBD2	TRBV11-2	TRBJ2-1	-	TGTGCCAGCAGCCCCGGACTAGCGGGCCACAATGAGCAGTTCTTC	CASSPGLAGHNEQFF
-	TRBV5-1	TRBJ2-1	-	TGCGCCAGCAGCTTGGCCGGCTCCAGGAATGAGCAGTTCTTC	CASSLAGSRNEQFF
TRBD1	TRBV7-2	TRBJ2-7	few	TGTGCCAGCAGGACAAACAGGGGGCGACTAGGCGAGCAGTACTTC	CASRTNRGRLGEQYF
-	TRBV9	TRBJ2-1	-	TGTGCCAGCAGCCCCGGGAGCTCCTACAATGAGCAGTTCTTC	CASSPGSSYNEQFF
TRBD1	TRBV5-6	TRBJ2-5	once	TGTGCCAGCAGCAGGACAGGGCTTGGACAGACCCAGTACTTC	CASSRTGLGQTQYF
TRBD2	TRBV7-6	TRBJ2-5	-	TGTGCCAGCAGCCTAGGGGGTAGCGGGAGGGCCACGGGGGAGACCCAGTACTTC	CASSLGGSGRATGETQYF
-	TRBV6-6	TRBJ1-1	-	TGTGCCAGCAGCTGGGGACACCCGAACACTGAAGCTTTCTTT	CASSWGHPNTEAFF
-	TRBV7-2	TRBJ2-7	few	TGTGCCAGCAGCCTAGGAGGGGGAATGGGCGAGCAGTACTTC	CASSLGGGMGEQYF
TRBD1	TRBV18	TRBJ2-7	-	TGTGCCAGCTCACCCGCCGGGACAGGGGGCTACGAGCAGTACTTC	CASSPAGTGGYEQYF
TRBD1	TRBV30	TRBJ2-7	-	TGTGCCTGGAGGGATTGGACAGGGGGCCAGTACTTC	CAWRDWTGGQYF
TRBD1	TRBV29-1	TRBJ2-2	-	TGCAGCGCTCGTAAAGGACAGGGGGCGAACACCGGGGAGCTGTTTTTT	CSARKGQGANTGELFF
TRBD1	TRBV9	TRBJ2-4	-	TGTGCCAGCAGCGGACCTCAGACAGGGTGGAATGGCAAAAACATTCAGTACTTC	CASSGPQTGWNGKNIQYF
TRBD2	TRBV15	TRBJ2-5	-	TGTGCCACCAGCAGAGAGAGGACTAGCGGGAGAGAGACCCAGTACTTC	CATSRERTSGRETQYF
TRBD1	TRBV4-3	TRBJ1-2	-	TGCGCCAGCAGCCAAGAACCGGGACAGGGGAACTATGGCTACACCTTC	CASSQEPGQGNYGYTF
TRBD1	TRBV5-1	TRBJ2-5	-	TGCGCCAGCAGCTTGGCCACGCTGGGACAGGGAAGAGAGACCCAGTACTTC	CASSLATLGQGRETQYF
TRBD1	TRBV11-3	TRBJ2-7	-	TGTGCCAGCAGCTGCAGACAGGGGCCTGCCTTC	CASSCRQGPAF
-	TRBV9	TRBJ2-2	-	TGTGCCAGCACCCTCCGTGGCACCGGGGAGCTGTTTTTT	CASTLRGTGELFF
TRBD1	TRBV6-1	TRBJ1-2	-	TGTGCCAGCAGTGCCTCCGGGACAGGGGTGCGTGGCTACACCTTC	CASSASGTGVRGYTF
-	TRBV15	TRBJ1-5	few	TGTGCCACCAGCCCTTCCCTTGACAGGCCAGGTCAGCCCCAGCATTTT	CATSPSLDRPGQPQHF
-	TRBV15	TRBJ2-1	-	TGTGCCACCAGCAGCCAGCGGTTGGTAGCGGCTTACAATGAGCAGTTCTTC	CATSSQRLVAAYNEQFF
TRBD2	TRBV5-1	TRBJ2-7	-	TGCGCCAGCAGCTTGGCCATGCGAGCGGGAGGCGAGCAGTACTTC	CASSLAMRAGGEQYF